The sequence of this T cell receptor beta chain was determined in a study of blood T cell repertoires in COVID-19. Study as a whole: Some COVID-19 samples were acute and others convalescent; all came from the United States, Italy and Spain.

This CDR3 region has 14 residues. Germline-derived CDR1 and CDR2 are MDHEN and SYDVKM. Unmatched junction bases numbered 9, after V lost 5 bases and J lost 8 bases. The data were produced by immunoSEQ multiplex PCR, yet TCRdb's version contains in-frame clones alone and is incomplete. The sample carries 270,000 or so clones, around 86% recorded once. The chain joins TRBV28 to TRBJ2-3; 8 positions agree with TRBD2. This clonotype originated in a woman aged 25 to 39 with active or convalescent COVID-19. Sequencing was carried out using peripheral blood. The CDR3: CASSPGTRRGTQYF. DNA for the CDR3: TGTGCCAGCAGTCCCGGGACTAGGCGAGGTACGCAGTATTTT.